A single T cell receptor (beta chain) is shown here with its context. Its antigen is not identified. This specimen belongs to a study of T cell responses to AZD1222 COVID-19 vaccine. Study context: Second-dose schedules of about 4 or about 12 weeks were combined.

Profiling relied on immunoSEQ multiplex PCR, and the TCRdb table lists in-frame clones only, not all of them. The sample holds 50,000 to 75,000 clones; around three quarters are singletons and the top ten take over 12%. Study-wide results and caveats: No day 14 peak samples; only post-peak repertoires were characterized.

CDR1 and CDR2 (germline): MNHNS, SASEGT. The CDR3 spans 16 residues. J was trimmed by 2 bases and V by 2 bases; bases with no gene match: 0. The rearrangement uses TRBV6-1 and TRBJ2-1, with TRBD2 matching over 13 bases. Material: peripheral blood, obtained on day 0 of AZD1222 vaccination. The receptor was isolated from an adult in good health. CDR3 protein: CASSETSGGAYNEQFF. The CDR3 DNA sequence: TGTGCCAGCAGTGAAACTAGCGGGGGGGCCTACAATGAGCAGTTCTTC.